This note documents a single TCR beta chain sequence. The data originate from a study of graft-versus-host responses after intestinal transplantation. Across the whole study: Every one of the recipients received anti-thymocyte globulin induction and afterwards took tacrolimus and steroids for approximately 3 years.

Clones were sequenced by immunoSEQ multiplex PCR, and TCRdb holds only the in-frame ones, with some missing. The sample holds around 4,900 clones, about three quarters seen once. The authors processed graft tissue to release intraepithelial and lamina propria lymphocytes. The sequence was collected from a human patient who received an intestinal transplant, so some T cells may come from the graft donor. The sequencing here drew on ileum tissue, taken 120 to 130 days after intestinal transplantation.

The CDR3 DNA sequence: TGCGCCAGCAGCTTGGCAAGAGCAGGATACTACGAGCAGTACTTC. Amino acid sequence: CASSLARAGYYEQYF. The genes are TRBV5-1 and TRBJ2-7; D ambiguous. The V and J ends lost 0 bases and 3 bases respectively, with 13 bases between them. The CDR3 runs to 15 residues. Germline V CDR1 and CDR2: SGHRS, YFSETQ.